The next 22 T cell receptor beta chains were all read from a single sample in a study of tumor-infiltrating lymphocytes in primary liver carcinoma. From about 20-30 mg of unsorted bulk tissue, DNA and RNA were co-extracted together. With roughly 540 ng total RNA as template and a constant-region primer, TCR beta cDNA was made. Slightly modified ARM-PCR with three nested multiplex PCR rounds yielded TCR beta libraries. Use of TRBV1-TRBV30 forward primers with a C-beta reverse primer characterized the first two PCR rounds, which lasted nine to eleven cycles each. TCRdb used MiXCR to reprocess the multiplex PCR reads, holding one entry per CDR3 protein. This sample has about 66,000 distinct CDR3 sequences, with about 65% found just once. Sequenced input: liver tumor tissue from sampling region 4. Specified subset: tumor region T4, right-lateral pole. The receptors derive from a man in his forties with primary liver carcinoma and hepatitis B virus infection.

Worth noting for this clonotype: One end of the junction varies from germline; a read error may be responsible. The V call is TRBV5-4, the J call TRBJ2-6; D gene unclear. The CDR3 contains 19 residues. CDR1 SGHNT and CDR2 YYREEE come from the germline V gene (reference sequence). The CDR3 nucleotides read TGTGCCAGCAGCTTGGAGTGGGCAGCCGAGGTCTATGGGGTCAACGTCCTGACTTTC. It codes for CASSLEWAAEVYGVNVLTF. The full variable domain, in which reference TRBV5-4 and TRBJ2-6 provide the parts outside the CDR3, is ETGVTQSPTHLIKTRGQQVTLRCSSQSGHNTVSWYQQALGQGPQFIFQYYREEENGRGNFPPRFSGLQFPNYSSELNVNALELDDSALYLCASSLEWAAEVYGVNVLTFGAGSRLTVL.

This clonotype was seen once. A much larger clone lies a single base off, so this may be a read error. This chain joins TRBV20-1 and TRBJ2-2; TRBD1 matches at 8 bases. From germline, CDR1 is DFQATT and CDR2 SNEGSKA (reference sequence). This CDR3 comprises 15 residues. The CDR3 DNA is TGCAGTGCTTCCCCGCAGGGGGCGAACACCGGGGAGCTGTCTTTT. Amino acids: CSASPQGANTGELSF.

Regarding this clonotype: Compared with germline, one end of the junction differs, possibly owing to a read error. CDR3 loop: CASSSRGLGLYGNEQFF. The CDR3 DNA sequence: TGTGCCAGTAGTTCGAGAGGGCTTGGGCTTTACGGGAATGAGCAGTTCTTC. The V gene is TRBV6-5, the J gene TRBJ2-1; D may be TRBD2 (5 bases). The germline gives CDR1 MNHEY, CDR2 SVGAGI. This CDR3 has 17 residues.

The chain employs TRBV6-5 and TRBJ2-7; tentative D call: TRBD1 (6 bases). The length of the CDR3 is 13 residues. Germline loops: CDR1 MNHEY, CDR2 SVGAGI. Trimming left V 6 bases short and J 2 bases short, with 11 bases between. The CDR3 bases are TGTGCCAGCAGCCGGACAGATGCCTACGAGCAGTACTTC. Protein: CASSRTDAYEQYF.

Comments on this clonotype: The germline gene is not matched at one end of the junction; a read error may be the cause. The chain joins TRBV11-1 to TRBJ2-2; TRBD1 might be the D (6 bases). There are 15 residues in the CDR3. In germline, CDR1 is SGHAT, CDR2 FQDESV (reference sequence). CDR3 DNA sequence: TGTACCAGCAGCTTGTCCCCCAGGGGCGATGTGGAGCTGTTTTTT. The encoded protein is CTSSLSPRGDVELFF.

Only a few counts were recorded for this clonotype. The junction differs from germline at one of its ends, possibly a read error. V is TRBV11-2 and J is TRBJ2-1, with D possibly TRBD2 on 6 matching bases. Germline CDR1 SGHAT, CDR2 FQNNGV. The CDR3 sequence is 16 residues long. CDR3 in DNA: TGTGCCAGCAGCTACCCCGGGACTTGCGGTAGCAATAAGCAGTTCTTC. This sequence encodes CASSYPGTCGSNKQFF.

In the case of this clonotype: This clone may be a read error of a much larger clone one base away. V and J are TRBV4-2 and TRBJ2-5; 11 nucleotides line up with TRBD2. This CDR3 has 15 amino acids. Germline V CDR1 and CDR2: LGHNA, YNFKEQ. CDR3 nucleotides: TGTGCCAGCAGCCAGTCTAAGACTAGCGGGGCGGGGGTAAACTTC. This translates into CASSQSKTSGAGVNF.

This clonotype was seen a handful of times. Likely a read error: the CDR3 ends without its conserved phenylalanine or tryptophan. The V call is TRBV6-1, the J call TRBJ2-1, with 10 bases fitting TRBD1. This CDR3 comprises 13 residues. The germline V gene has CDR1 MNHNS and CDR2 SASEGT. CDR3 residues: CANSEGTGDEQFS. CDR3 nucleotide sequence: TGTGCCAACAGTGAAGGGACAGGGGATGAGCAGTTCTCC.

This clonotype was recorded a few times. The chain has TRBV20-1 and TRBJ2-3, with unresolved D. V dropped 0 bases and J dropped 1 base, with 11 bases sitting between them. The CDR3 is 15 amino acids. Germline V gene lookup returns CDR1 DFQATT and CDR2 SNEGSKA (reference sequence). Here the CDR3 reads CSARDPRVGTDTQYF. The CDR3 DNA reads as TGCAGTGCTAGAGATCCAAGGGTGGGCACAGATACGCAGTATTTT.

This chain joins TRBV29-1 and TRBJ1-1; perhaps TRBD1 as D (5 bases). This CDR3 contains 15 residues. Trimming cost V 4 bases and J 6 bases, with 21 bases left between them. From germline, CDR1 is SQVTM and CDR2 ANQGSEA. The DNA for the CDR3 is TGCAGCGTTGGTCCAGGGTGGGGTATAGTCGCTGAAGCTTTCTTT. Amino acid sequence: CSVGPGWGIVAEAFF.

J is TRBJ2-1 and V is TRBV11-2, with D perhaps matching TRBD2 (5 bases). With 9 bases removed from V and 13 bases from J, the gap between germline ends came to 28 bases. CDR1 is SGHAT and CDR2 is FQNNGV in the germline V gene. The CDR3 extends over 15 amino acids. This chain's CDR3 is CASSPQWERLGEQFF. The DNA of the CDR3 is TGTGCCAGTAGCCCCCAGTGGGAGAGATTGGGTGAACAGTTCTTC.

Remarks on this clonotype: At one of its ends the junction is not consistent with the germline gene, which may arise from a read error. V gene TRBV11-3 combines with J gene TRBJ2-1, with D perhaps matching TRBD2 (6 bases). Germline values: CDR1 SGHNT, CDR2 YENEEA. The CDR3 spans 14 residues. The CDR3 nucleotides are TGTGCCGGCAGCGGAGGGCCGGGGGTCAGTGAGCAGTTCTTC. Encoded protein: CAGSGGPGVSEQFF.

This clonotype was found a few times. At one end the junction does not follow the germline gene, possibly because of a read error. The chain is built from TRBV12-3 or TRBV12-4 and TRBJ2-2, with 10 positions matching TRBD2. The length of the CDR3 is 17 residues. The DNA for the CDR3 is TGTGCCAGCAGTTTCCGGGGTAGCGGGAGGAACACCGGGGAGCTGCTTTTT. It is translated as CASSFRGSGRNTGELLF.

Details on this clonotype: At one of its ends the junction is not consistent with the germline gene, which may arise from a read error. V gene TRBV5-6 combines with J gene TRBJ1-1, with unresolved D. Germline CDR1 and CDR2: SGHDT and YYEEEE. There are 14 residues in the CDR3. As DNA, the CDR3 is TGTGCCAGCAGCTTGCATGGATTGAAAACTGAAGCTTTCTTT. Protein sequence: CASSLHGLKTEAFF.

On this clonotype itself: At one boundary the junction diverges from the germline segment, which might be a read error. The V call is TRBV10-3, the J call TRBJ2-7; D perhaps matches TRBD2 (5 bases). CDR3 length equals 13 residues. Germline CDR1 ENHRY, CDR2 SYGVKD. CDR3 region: CAIGEPGKHEQYF. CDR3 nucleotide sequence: TGTGCCATCGGTGAGCCGGGGAAGCACGAGCAGTACTTC.

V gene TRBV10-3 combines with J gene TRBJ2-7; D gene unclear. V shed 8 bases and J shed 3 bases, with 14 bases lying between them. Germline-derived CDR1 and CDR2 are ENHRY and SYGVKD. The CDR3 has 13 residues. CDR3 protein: CAIRSWPGYEQYF. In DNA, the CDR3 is TGTGCCATCCGGAGTTGGCCCGGCTACGAGCAGTACTTC.

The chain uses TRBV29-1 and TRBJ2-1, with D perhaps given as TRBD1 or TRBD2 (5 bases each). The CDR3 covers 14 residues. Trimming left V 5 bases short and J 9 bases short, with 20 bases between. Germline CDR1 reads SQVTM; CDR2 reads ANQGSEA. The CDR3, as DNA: TGCAGCGTTCGAGGCAGGGTTGGAGGCGGTGAGCAGTTCTTC. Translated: CSVRGRVGGGEQFF.

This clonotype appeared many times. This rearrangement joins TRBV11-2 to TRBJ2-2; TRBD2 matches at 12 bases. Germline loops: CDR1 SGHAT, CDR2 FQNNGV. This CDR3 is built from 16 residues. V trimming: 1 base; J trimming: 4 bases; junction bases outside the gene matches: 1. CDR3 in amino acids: CASSLVTSGGTGELFF. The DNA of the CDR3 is TGTGCCAGCAGCTTAGTGACTAGCGGGGGCACCGGGGAGCTGTTTTTT.

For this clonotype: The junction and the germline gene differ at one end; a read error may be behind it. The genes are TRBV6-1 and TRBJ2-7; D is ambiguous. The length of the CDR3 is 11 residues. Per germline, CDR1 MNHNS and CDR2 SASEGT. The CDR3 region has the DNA TGTGCAAGCGCTAACGTCTACGAGCAAGACTTC. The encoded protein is CASANVYEQDF.

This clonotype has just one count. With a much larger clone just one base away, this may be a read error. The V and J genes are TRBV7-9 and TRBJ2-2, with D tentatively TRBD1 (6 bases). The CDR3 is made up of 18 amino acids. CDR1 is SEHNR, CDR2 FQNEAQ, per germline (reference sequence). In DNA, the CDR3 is TGTGACAGCAGCCCAGGGGTTTCGGCGGGCCGATTCACCGGGGAGCTGTTTTTT. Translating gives CDSSPGVSAGRFTGELFF. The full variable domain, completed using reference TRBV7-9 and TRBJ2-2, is DTGVSQNPRHKITKRGQNVTFRCDPISEHNRLYWYRQTLGQGPEFLTYFQNEAQLEKSRLLSDRFSAERPKGSFSTLEIQRTEQGDSAMYLCDSSPGVSAGRFTGELFFGEGSRLTVL.

CDR3 nucleotides: TGTGCCAGCACCGAGAGAGGGGCCCTCTCCGGGGCCAACGTCCTGACTTTC. It codes for CASTERGALSGANVLTF. The chain couples TRBV6-1 to TRBJ2-6; the D gene could be TRBD1 or TRBD2 (5 bases each). CDR1 is MNHNS, CDR2 SASEGT, per germline. The V end was cut by 7 bases, the J end by 4 bases, with 20 bases between. The CDR3 covers 17 residues.

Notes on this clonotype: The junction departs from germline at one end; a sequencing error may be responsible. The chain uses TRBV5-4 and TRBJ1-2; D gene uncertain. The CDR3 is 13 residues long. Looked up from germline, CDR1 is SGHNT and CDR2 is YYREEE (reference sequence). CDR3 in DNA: TGTGCCAGCAGCTTTCGGTGGAACTATGGCTACGCCTTC. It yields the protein CASSFRWNYGYAF.